This TCR beta chain was sequenced for a study of T cells after posttransplantation cyclophosphamide. CDR3 length equals 15 residues. The germline CDR1 and CDR2 sequences are MRHNA and SNTAGT. The germline V and J ends were trimmed by 6 bases and 0 bases, with 13 bases remaining between them. Study findings and constraints: Recipient CMV seropositivity and CMV reactivation strongly tracked TRB clonality. Donor CD8+ memory clones often dominated recipient blood repertoires at later times.

Treatment was busulfan-fludarabine conditioning, a marrow graft, and cyclophosphamide on days +3 and +4. Some clones are missing from TCRdb's copy, which holds only in-frame ones; the method was immunoSEQ multiplex PCR. The repertoire has 35,000 to 50,000 clones, roughly 88% of them found once; the top ten carry 2% to 3%. Concerning this clone: Its antigen remains unknown.

This clonotype was obtained from a male patient in his sixties who received an allogeneic stem cell transplant from a related donor and was CMV-positive. Certain T cells may be donor cells from the graft. Sequencing was performed on PBMCs, taken less than 70 days after allogeneic stem cell transplant with posttransplant cyclophosphamide. The chain carries TRBV6-4 and TRBJ2-3; D is undetermined. Here the CDR3 DNA reads TGTGCCAGCAGCCTAGAGGCGTTTAGCACAGATACGCAGTATTTT. It yields the protein CASSLEAFSTDTQYF.